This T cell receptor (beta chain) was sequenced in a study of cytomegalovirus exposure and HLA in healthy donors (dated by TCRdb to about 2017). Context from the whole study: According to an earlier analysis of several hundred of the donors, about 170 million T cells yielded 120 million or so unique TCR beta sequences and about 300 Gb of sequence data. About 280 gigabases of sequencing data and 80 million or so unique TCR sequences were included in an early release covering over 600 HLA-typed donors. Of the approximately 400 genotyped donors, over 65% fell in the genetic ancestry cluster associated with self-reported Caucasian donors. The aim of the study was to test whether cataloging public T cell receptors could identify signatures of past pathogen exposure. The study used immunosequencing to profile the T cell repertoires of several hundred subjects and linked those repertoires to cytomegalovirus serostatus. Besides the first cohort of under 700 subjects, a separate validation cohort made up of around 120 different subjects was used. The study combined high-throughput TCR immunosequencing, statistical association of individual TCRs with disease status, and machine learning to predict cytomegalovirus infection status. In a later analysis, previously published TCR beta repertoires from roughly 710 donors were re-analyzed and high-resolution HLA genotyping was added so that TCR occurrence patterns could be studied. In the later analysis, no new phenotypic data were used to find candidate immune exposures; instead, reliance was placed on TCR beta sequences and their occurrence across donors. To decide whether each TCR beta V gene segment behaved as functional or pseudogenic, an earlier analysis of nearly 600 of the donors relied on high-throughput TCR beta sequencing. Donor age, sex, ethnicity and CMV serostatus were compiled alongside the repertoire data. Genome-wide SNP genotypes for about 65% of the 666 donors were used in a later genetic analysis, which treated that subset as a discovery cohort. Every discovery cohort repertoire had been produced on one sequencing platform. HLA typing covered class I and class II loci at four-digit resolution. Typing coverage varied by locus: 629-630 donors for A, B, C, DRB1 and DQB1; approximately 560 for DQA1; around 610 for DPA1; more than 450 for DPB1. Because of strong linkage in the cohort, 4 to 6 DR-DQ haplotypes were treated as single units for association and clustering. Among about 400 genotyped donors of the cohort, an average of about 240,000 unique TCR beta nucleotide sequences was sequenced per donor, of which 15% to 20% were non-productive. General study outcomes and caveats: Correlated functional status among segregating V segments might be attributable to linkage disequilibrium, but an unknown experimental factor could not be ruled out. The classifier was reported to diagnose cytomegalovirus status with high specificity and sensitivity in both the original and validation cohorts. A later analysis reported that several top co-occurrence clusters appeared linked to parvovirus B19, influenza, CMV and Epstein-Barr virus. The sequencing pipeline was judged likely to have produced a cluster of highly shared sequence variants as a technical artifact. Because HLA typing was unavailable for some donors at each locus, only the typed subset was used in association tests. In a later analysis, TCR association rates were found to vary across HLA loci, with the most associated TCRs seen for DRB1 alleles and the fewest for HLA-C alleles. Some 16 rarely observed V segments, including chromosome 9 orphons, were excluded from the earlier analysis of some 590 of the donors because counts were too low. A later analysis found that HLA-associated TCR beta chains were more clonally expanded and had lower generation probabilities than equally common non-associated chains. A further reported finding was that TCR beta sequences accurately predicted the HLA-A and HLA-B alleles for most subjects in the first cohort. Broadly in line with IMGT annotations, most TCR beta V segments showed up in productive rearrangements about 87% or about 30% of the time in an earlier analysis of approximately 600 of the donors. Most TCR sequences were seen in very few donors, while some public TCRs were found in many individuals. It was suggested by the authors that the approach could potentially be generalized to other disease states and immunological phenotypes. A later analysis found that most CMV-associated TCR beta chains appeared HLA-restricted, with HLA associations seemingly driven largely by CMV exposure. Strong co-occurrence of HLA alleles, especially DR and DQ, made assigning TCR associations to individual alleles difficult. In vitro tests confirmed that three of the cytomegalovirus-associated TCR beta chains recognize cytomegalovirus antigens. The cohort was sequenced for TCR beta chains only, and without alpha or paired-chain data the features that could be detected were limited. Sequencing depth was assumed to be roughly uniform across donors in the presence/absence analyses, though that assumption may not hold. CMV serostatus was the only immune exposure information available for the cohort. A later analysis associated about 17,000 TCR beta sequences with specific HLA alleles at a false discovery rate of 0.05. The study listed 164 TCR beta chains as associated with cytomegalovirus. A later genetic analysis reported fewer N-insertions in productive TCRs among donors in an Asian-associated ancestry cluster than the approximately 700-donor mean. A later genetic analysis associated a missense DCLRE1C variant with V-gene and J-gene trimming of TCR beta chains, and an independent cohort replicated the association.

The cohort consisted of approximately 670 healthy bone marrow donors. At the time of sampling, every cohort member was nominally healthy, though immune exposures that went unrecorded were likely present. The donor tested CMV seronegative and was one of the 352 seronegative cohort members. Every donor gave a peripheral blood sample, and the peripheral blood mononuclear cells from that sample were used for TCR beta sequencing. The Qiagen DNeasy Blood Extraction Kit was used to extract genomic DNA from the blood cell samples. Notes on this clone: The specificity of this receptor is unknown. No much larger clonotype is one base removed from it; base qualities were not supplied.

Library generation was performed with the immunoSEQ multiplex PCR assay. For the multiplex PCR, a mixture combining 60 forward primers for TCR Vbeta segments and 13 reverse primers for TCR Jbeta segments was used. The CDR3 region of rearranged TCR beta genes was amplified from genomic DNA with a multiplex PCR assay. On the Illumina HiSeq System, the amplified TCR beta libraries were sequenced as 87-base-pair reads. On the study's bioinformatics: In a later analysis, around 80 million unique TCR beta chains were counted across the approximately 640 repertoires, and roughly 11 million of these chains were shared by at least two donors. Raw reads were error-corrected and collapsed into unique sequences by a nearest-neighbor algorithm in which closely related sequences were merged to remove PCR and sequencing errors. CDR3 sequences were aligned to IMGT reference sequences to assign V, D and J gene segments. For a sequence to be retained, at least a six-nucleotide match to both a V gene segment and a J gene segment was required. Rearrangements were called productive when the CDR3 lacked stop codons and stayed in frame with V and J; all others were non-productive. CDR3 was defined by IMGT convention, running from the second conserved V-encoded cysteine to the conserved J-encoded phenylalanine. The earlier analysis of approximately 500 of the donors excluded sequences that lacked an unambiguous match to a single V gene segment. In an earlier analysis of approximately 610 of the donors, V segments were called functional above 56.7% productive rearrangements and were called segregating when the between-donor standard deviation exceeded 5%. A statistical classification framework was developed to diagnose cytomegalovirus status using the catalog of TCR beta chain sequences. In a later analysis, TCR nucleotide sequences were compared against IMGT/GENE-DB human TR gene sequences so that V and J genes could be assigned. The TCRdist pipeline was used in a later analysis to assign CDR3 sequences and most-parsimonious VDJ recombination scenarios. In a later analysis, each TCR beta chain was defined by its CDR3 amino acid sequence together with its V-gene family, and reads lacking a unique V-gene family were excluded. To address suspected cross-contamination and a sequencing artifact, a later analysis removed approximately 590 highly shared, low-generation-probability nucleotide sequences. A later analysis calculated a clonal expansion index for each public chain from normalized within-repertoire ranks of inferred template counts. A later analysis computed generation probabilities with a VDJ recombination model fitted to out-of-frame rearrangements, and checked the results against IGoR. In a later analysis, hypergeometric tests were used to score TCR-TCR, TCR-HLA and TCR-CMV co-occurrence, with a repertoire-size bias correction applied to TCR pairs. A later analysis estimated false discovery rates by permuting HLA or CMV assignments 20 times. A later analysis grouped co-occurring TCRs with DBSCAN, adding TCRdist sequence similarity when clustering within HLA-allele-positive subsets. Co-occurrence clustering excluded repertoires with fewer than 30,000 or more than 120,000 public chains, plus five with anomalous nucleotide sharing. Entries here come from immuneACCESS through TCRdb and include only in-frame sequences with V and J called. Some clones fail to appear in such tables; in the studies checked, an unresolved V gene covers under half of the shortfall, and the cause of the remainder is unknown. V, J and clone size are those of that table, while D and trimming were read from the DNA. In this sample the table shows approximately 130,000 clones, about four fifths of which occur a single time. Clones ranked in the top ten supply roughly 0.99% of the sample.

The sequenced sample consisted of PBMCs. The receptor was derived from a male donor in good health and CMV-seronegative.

The sequence in DNA is TGTGCCAGCAGCCCCCGGGAGGGGAGCACAGATACGCAGTATTTT. It translates as CASSPREGSTDTQYF. The V and J segments used are TRBV9 and TRBJ2-3, with 8 bases in between that match TRBD2. Reading from cysteine to phenylalanine, the CDR3 counts 15 amino acids. Of all the DNA, just the CDR3 is kept, 45 bases in frame from base 1. For CDR1 and CDR2, the germline V gene lists SGDLS and YYNGEE. Ends trimmed: V by 4 bases, J by 0 bases; bases unmatched to a gene: 4.